This section outlines one TCR beta chain sequence together with its context. Its target is unknown. Conversion of TCR transcripts into cDNA relied on 5'RACE template switching, which added a universal primer site and UMIs. TCRdb reprocessed the 5' RACE reads with MiXCR, giving one entry per CDR3 protein. The table has about 300,000 distinct CDR3 sequences, approximately 10% seen once; the top ten hold 3% to 4%. The sample comes from a study of T cells after yellow fever vaccination. General study points: The bulk population could contribute abundant contaminating clonotypes to FACS-sorted repertoires. Clonotypes appearing in both CD4 and CD8 compartments existed, and their share was small. Post-booster repertoires again held most primary-vaccination clones (roughly 95% CD4, 88% CD8).

V shed 5 bases, J shed 3 bases, and the junction held 5 bases outside the gene matches. Germline CDR1 SGHTA, CDR2 FQGNSA. The CDR3 contains 15 residues. The gene calls are TRBV7-2 and TRBJ2-2; 8 nucleotides agree with TRBD2. The TCR sequence derives from a man in his late teens or twenties who received the YFV17D yellow fever vaccine. Specimen: CD4+ T cells sorted from PBMCs, collected 5 days after the yellow fever booster vaccination. The CDR3 DNA reads as TGTGCCAGCAGCGCCGGGGGGGCAGACACCGGGGAGCTGTTTTTT. Translation: CASSAGGADTGELFF.